The entry below gives a single T cell receptor beta chain sequence along with its context. The data derive from a study of T cell responses to AZD1222 COVID-19 vaccine. This CDR3 spans 14 amino acids. V lost 2 bases to trimming and J lost 0 bases, with 11 bases between them. The germline CDR1 and CDR2 sequences are GTSNPN and SVGIG (reference sequence). TCRdb keeps only in-frame clones here, not all; method: immunoSEQ multiplex PCR. In the table there are some 120,000 clones, about 88% of which are singletons. Sequences were derived from peripheral blood, sampled on day 0 of AZD1222 vaccination. The chain uses TRBV30 and TRBJ2-7, with D perhaps TRBD1 (5 bases). The receptor was isolated from an adult in good health. CDR3 protein: CAWSTGPGSYEQYF. Written as DNA, the CDR3 is TGTGCCTGGAGTACAGGACCGGGCTCCTACGAGCAGTACTTC.